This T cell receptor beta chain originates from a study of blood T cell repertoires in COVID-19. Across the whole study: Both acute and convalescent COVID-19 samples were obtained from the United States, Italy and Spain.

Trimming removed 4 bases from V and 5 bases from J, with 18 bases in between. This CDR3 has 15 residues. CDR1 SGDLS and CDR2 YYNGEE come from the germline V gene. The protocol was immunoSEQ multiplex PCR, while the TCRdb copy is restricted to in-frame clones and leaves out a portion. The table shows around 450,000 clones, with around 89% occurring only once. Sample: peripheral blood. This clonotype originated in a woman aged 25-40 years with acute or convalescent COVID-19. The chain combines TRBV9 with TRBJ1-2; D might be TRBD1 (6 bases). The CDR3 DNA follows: TGTGCCAGCAGCCCCACCACGGGGGGCGCTTATGGCTACACCTTC. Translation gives CASSPTTGGAYGYTF.